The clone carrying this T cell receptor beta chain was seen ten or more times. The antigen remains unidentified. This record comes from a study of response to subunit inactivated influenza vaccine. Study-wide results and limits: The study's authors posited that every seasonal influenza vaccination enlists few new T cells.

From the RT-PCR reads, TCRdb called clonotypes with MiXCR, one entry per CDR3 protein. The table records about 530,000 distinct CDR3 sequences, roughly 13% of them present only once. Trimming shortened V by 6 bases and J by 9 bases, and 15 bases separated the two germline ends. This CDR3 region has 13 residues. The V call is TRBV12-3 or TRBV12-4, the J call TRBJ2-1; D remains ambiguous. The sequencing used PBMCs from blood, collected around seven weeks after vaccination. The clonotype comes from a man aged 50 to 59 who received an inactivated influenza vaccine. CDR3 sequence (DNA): TGTGCCAGCAGCACAAACTCTAGGGCTGAGCAGTTCTTC. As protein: CASSTNSRAEQFF.